This TCR beta chain was documented in a study of blood T cell repertoires in COVID-19. In the original analysis: Nucleated cell counts were estimated from reference gene primer amplification. The method was immunoSEQ multiplex PCR; TCRdb's version includes in-frame clones alone and lacks a portion of them. The D gene and trimming were derived from the DNA, and the V and J assignments and clone size from that table. This table has roughly 410,000 clones, 89% appearing once. The material sequenced was peripheral blood. The sequence was obtained from a middle-aged woman with COVID-19, enrolled during active disease.

CDR3 in amino acids: CASSPTTGMATEAFF. CDR3 bases: TGTGCCAGCAGTCCGACGACAGGGATGGCCACTGAAGCTTTCTTT. V usage is TRBV27 and J usage is TRBJ1-1, with 7 bases identical to TRBD1. CDR3 length equals 15 residues. The germline gives CDR1 MNHEY, CDR2 SMNVEV (reference sequence). V was clipped by 5 bases and J by 4 bases; unmatched bases: 10.